The next 29 T cell receptor beta chains were all read from a single sample in a study of shared clonotypes between healthy human individuals. Naive CD8 isolation took CD45RO-negative cells positively selected for CCR7 and excluded terminally differentiated effector memory CD45RA+ cells. TCRdb's copy holds only in-frame clones and misses some; the assay was immunoSEQ multiplex PCR. The sample lists roughly 2.1 million clones, approximately 94% occurring once. The material sequenced was naive CD8+ T cells from PBMCs. The receptors come from a man between 18 and 29 years old in good health. Some clones in this sample may be carry-over from other donors' samples.

This clone was seen a handful of times. The genes are TRBV19 and TRBJ2-2; D gene uncertain. V shed 7 bases and J shed 6 bases, with 6 bases lying between them. The germline V gene encodes CDR1 LNHDA and CDR2 SQIVND (reference sequence). The CDR3 covers 11 residues. The DNA of the CDR3 is TGTGCCAGTACTGCGGCCGGGGAGCTGTTTTTT. It translates to CASTAAGELFF.

The V call is TRBV7-3, the J call TRBJ2-2, with 14 positions matching TRBD2. Germline V gene lookup returns CDR1 SGHTA and CDR2 FQGTGA. The CDR3 loop spans 15 amino acids. Trimming at V came to 5 bases and at J to 6 bases, leaving 2 bases not matched to a gene. The CDR3 here is CASSQGLAGAGELFF. CDR3 nucleotide sequence: TGTGCCAGCAGCCAGGGACTAGCGGGAGCCGGGGAGCTGTTTTTT.

The rearrangement uses TRBV4-3 and TRBJ1-4; D gene ambiguous. The germline V and J ends were trimmed by 0 bases and 8 bases, with 7 bases remaining between them. The V gene's germline CDR1 is LGHNA and CDR2 YSLEER. This CDR3 contains 13 residues. CDR3 in amino acids: CASSQDRREKLFF. DNA for the CDR3: TGCGCCAGCAGCCAAGATCGACGGGAAAAACTGTTTTTT.

The chain uses TRBV5-8 and TRBJ1-2; D is uncertain. The germline V gene encodes CDR1 SGHTS and CDR2 YDEGEE. The CDR3 is 13 amino acids. V lost 2 bases, J lost 7 bases, and 12 bases lay in between. CDR3 in DNA: TGTGCCAGCAGCTTTTTAAAGCCGGGTGGCTACACCTTC. Translating gives CASSFLKPGGYTF.

The gene calls are TRBV6-8 and TRBJ1-5, with D unclear. Germline CDR1 is MNHGY and CDR2 is SAAAGT. Between the trimmed V and J ends, which lost 8 bases and 2 bases, there was a span of 13 bases. CDR3 length: 14 residues. This CDR3 reads CASWVGWGNQPQHF. CDR3 bases: TGTGCCAGCTGGGTAGGATGGGGCAATCAGCCCCAGCATTTT.

This clone was recorded only once. The rearrangement joins TRBV2 to TRBJ2-7; a possible D gene is TRBD1 (5 bases). The germline V gene encodes CDR1 SNHLY and CDR2 FYNNEI. Between the trimmed V and J ends, which lost 3 bases and 3 bases, there was a span of 9 bases. The CDR3 runs 13 residues. CDR3 region: CASSDTGSYEQYF. CDR3 nucleotides: TGTGCCAGCAGTGATACAGGTAGCTACGAGCAGTACTTC.

This rearrangement joins TRBV4-1 to TRBJ2-5; the match to TRBD1 covers 10 bases. Germline trimming cut 0 bases from V and 4 bases from J; bases unmatched to any gene: 8. The CDR3 totals 17 residues. The germline gives CDR1 MGHRA, CDR2 YSYEKL. The CDR3 nucleotides read TGCGCCAGCAGCCAAGATCTCTGGACAGGGGGTACAGAGACCCAGTACTTC. Protein product: CASSQDLWTGGTETQYF.

This chain connects TRBV19 to TRBJ1-2; no clear D gene. The CDR3 covers 13 residues. Between the trimmed V and J ends, which lost 1 base and 8 bases, there was a span of 11 bases. Looked up from germline, CDR1 is LNHDA and CDR2 is SQIVND (reference sequence). The CDR3 DNA reads TGTGCCAGTAGTATAGTGGAGGTGGACGGCTACACCTTC. Translation: CASSIVEVDGYTF. The full variable domain, in which reference TRBV19 and TRBJ1-2 provide the parts outside the CDR3, is DGGITQSPKYLFRKEGQNVTLSCEQNLNHDAMYWYRQDPGQGLRLIYYSQIVNDFQKGDIAEGYSVSREKKESFPLTVTSAQKNPTAFYLCASSIVEVDGYTFGSGTRLTVV.

This rearrangement joins TRBV7-6 to TRBJ1-1, with TRBD1 matching 7 bases. This CDR3 is built from 17 residues. Trimming at V came to 4 bases and at J to 0 bases, leaving 11 bases not matched to a gene. In germline, CDR1 is SGHVS, CDR2 FNYEAQ. The CDR3 bases are TGTGCCAGCAGCTACCGCCCGGCAGGGGGGATGAACACTGAAGCTTTCTTT. This translates into CASSYRPAGGMNTEAFF.

The chain uses TRBV9 and TRBJ2-7, with TRBD1 matching 11 bases. Germline V gene data show CDR1 as SGDLS and CDR2 as YYNGEE. The CDR3 consists of 15 residues. The junction had 6 bases not matched to a gene; V was cut back by 0 bases and J by 7 bases. CDR3 residues: CASSVAGTGGEEQYF. The CDR3 coding sequence is TGTGCCAGCAGCGTAGCCGGGACAGGGGGTGAAGAGCAGTACTTC. The full variable domain, completed using reference TRBV9 and TRBJ2-7, is DSGVTQTPKHLITATGQRVTLRCSPRSGDLSVYWYQQSLDQGLQFLIQYYNGEERAKGNILERFSAQQFPDLHSELNLSSLELGDSALYFCASSVAGTGGEEQYFGPGTRLTVT.

The chain is built from TRBV7-9 and TRBJ2-1, with 13 bases that match TRBD2. In germline, CDR1 is SEHNR, CDR2 FQNEAQ (reference sequence). The CDR3 totals 15 residues. The ends lost 1 base at V and 9 bases at J; junction bases unmatched: 3. CDR3 region: CASSLGTSGSSEQFF. CDR3 nucleotide sequence: TGTGCCAGCAGCTTAGGGACTAGCGGGAGCAGTGAGCAGTTCTTC.

J is TRBJ1-1 and V is TRBV2, with no clear D. The V gene lost 7 bases and the J gene lost 5 bases, with 14 bases spanning the gap. The CDR3 consists of 13 residues. The germline CDR1 and CDR2 sequences are SNHLY and FYNNEI. CDR3 sequence: CASTEGRRTEAFF. The CDR3, as DNA: TGTGCCAGCACCGAAGGACGGCGGACTGAAGCTTTCTTT.

About this clone: Other DNA sequences in this specimen translate into the identical CDR3. The genes are TRBV7-9 and TRBJ2-7; 7 nucleotides line up with TRBD1. Germline CDR1 is SEHNR and CDR2 is FQNEAQ (reference sequence). Losses at the gene ends were 2 bases for V and 1 base for J; bases not matched to a gene: 2. This CDR3 has 14 residues. DNA of the CDR3: TGTGCCAGCAGCTTACGGGACAGTTCCTACGAGCAGTACTTC. Translating gives CASSLRDSSYEQYF. The variable domain in full, completed from reference TRBV7-9 and TRBJ2-7, reads DTGVSQNPRHKITKRGQNVTFRCDPISEHNRLYWYRQTLGQGPEFLTYFQNEAQLEKSRLLSDRFSAERPKGSFSTLEIQRTEQGDSAMYLCASSLRDSSYEQYFGPGTRLTVT.

In regard to this clone: The same CDR3 can be traced to other DNA sequences in this sample. This sequence joins TRBV12-5 and TRBJ1-1; no firm D call. The V end was cut by 1 base, the J end by 1 base, with 4 bases between. Germline V CDR1 and CDR2: LGHNT, FRNRAP. The CDR3 consists of 13 residues. The CDR3, as DNA: TGTGCTAGTGGTTTGGGACCGAACACTGAAGCTTTCTTT. Encoded protein: CASGLGPNTEAFF.

V and J are TRBV7-9 and TRBJ2-1, with D uncertain. The germline CDR1 and CDR2 sequences are SEHNR and FQNEAQ (reference sequence). This CDR3 region has 12 residues. V was cut by 5 bases and J by 7 bases, with 9 bases left in between. The CDR3 DNA reads TGTGCCAGCAGCACCCTACCGAATGAGCAGTTCTTC. Encoded protein: CASSTLPNEQFF.

The chain recombines TRBV14 with TRBJ2-1; 10 bases match TRBD2. The CDR3 contains 14 residues. Germline loops: CDR1 SGHDN, CDR2 FVKESK. V shed 4 bases, J shed 3 bases, and the junction held 0 bases outside the gene matches. The CDR3 protein is CASSRLAGYNEQFF. For the CDR3, the DNA is TGTGCCAGCAGCCGACTAGCGGGCTACAATGAGCAGTTCTTC.

The CDR3 loop is CASSMRRGARTEAFF. CDR3 DNA sequence: TGTGCCAGTAGTATGAGAAGGGGGGCGCGTACTGAAGCTTTCTTT. The chain links TRBV19 to TRBJ1-1, with D possibly being TRBD1 (6 bases). CDR3 length: 15 residues. The V end was cut by 3 bases, the J end by 5 bases, with 16 bases between. The V gene's germline CDR1 is LNHDA and CDR2 SQIVND (reference sequence).

Turning to this clone: Other DNA sequences in this specimen translate into the identical CDR3. The chain uses TRBV7-9 and TRBJ2-7; maybe TRBD1 (6 bases). Germline V gives CDR1 SEHNR, CDR2 FQNEAQ (reference sequence). Trimming left V 3 bases short and J 0 bases short, with 9 bases between. This CDR3 is 14 amino acids long. The DNA of the CDR3 is TGTGCCAGCAGCTTGGGCAGGGGCTCCTACGAGCAGTACTTC. Its translation: CASSLGRGSYEQYF.

This rearrangement joins TRBV4-1 to TRBJ1-4; D is unresolved. V lost 4 bases and J lost 0, with 9 bases in between. CDR1 is MGHRA and CDR2 is YSYEKL in the germline V gene. The CDR3 is 15 amino acids. The chain's CDR3 is CASSPATATNEKLFF. CDR3 bases: TGCGCCAGCAGCCCGGCCACAGCAACTAATGAAAAACTGTTTTTT.

V and J are TRBV27 and TRBJ1-5; possible D gene TRBD1, 6 bases. The V end lost 5 bases, the J end lost 11 bases, and 19 bases lay between the germline ends. The CDR3 contains 14 residues. CDR1 MNHEY and CDR2 SMNVEV come from the germline V gene (reference sequence). CDR3 in amino acids: CASSKDSLLLAQHF. CDR3 coding DNA: TGTGCCAGCAGTAAGGACAGCCTTCTTTTAGCCCAGCATTTT.

This clone has a handful of counts. The CDR3 spells CASRGGTYEAFF. CDR3 coding DNA: TGTGCCAGCAGGGGCGGCACCTACGAAGCTTTCTTT. The rearrangement uses TRBV27 and TRBJ1-1; no reliable D call. The CDR3 has 12 residues. Germline values: CDR1 MNHEY, CDR2 SMNVEV (reference sequence). V lost 6 bases and J 8 bases, leaving 13 bases between the germline ends.

The chain has TRBV10-3 and TRBJ2-2; D unresolved. CDR3 length: 15 residues. In germline, CDR1 is ENHRY, CDR2 SYGVKD. Trimming removed 1 base at V and 4 bases at J, with 10 bases between. CDR3 region: CAISEWSETTGELFF. The CDR3 DNA sequence: TGTGCCATCAGTGAGTGGAGCGAGACCACCGGGGAGCTGTTTTTT.

This chain uses TRBV5-6 with TRBJ2-3; the D gene could be TRBD1 or TRBD2 (5 bases each). This CDR3 has 15 amino acids. V was cut by 4 bases and J by 3 bases, with 15 bases left in between. Germline assignment: CDR1 SGHDT and CDR2 YYEEEE. The CDR3 sequence: CASSRTGAATDTQYF. The CDR3, as DNA: TGTGCCAGCAGCCGGACTGGGGCAGCGACAGATACGCAGTATTTT.

CDR3 DNA: TGTGCCAGCAGCGCCGGGTTAGCGTACAATGAGCAGTTCTTC. Translated: CASSAGLAYNEQFF. The chain uses TRBV7-3 and TRBJ2-1; possible D gene TRBD2, 5 bases. This CDR3 is built from 14 residues. V gave up 5 bases and J gave up 4 bases, with 12 bases separating them. Germline assignment: CDR1 SGHTA and CDR2 FQGTGA.

This chain uses TRBV5-8 with TRBJ2-3, with D possibly being TRBD1 (5 bases). This CDR3 is 18 amino acids long. Trimming removed 4 bases from V and 3 bases from J, with 24 bases in between. Germline assignment: CDR1 SGHTS and CDR2 YDEGEE. The CDR3 reads CASSPTAHLLLGTDTQYF. The CDR3 DNA reads TGTGCCAGCAGCCCGACAGCCCATTTGCTCCTGGGTACAGATACGCAGTATTTT.

The rearrangement uses TRBV28 and TRBJ1-1; a possible D gene is TRBD1 (6 bases). Per the germline V gene, CDR1 is MDHEN and CDR2 is SYDVKM. V was pared by 5 bases and J by 0 bases, with 16 bases between. This CDR3 contains 16 residues. CDR3 sequence reads: CASSPHWEGVNTEAFF. CDR3 DNA: TGTGCCAGCAGTCCCCATTGGGAGGGGGTGAACACTGAAGCTTTCTTT.

The V call is TRBV5-8, the J call TRBJ2-1; D not certain. The V end lost 4 bases, the J end lost 6 bases, and 14 bases lay between the germline ends. CDR1 SGHTS and CDR2 YDEGEE come from the germline V gene. This CDR3 has 14 amino acids. The CDR3: CASSIRNRGNEQFF. Here the CDR3 DNA reads TGTGCCAGCAGCATCAGGAATCGCGGCAATGAGCAGTTCTTC.

DNA of the CDR3: TGTGCCAGCAGCTCCCGGGACACCCAACGCTCCTACAATGAGCAGTTCTTC. This gives the protein CASSSRDTQRSYNEQFF. The rearrangement joins TRBV9 to TRBJ2-1, with D maybe TRBD1 (6 bases). This CDR3 comprises 17 residues. V lost 4 bases to trimming and J lost 0 bases, with 17 bases between them. Per germline, CDR1 SGDLS and CDR2 YYNGEE.

Details on this clone: Other DNA sequences in the sample encode the same CDR3. The CDR3 region is CASSLGDNEQFF. The CDR3 DNA reads TGTGCCAGCAGCTTAGGTGACAATGAGCAGTTCTTC. The chain is built from TRBV5-6 and TRBJ2-1; no clear D. CDR3 length equals 12 residues. Germline V gene sequence: CDR1 SGHDT, CDR2 YYEEEE. Trimming took off 2 bases at V and 5 bases at J, with 5 bases between the two ends. The whole variable domain, remainder taken from reference TRBV5-6 and TRBJ2-1, is DAGVTQSPTHLIKTRGQQVTLRCSPKSGHDTVSWYQQALGQGPQFIFQYYEEEERQRGNFPDRFSGHQFPNYSSELNVNALLLGDSALYLCASSLGDNEQFFGPGTRLTVL.